These T cell receptor beta chains were read from a single sample in a study of cytomegalovirus exposure and HLA in healthy donors. The method was immunoSEQ multiplex PCR; TCRdb's version includes in-frame clones alone and lacks a portion of them. The data contain 95,000 to 100,000 clones, over 70% of them singletons. Sequencing used PBMCs. Source of these receptors: a man aged 50-59 years in good health and CMV-seronegative. Each CDR3 is given with its conserved first and last residue. The D gene is left open where the match is weak. Clone size, where shown, is once, few, many, or a class for clones that have expanded.

V: TRBV6-1
size: few
D: TRBD1
J: TRBJ2-1
CDR3: CASRPTGHSYNEQFF
DNA: TGTGCCAGCAGACCGACAGGGCACTCCTACAATGAGCAGTTCTTC

V: TRBV7-9
size: NA
D: NA
J: TRBJ2-5
CDR3: CASSLDELEETQYF
DNA: TGTGCCAGCAGCTTAGACGAACTTGAAGAGACCCAGTACTTC

V: TRBV9
size: few
D: TRBD2
J: TRBJ2-7
CDR3: CASSVAGGDYEQYF
DNA: TGTGCCAGCAGCGTAGCGGGGGGTGACTACGAGCAGTACTTC

V: TRBV19
size: few
D: NA
J: TRBJ2-7
CDR3: CASSPRGKYEQYF
DNA: TGTGCCAGTAGTCCGCGGGGAAAGTACGAGCAGTACTTC

V: TRBV30
size: NA
D: TRBD1
J: TRBJ1-6
CDR3: CAWSSGTDNSPLHF
DNA: TGTGCCTGGAGTTCCGGGACAGATAATTCACCCCTCCACTTT

V: TRBV14
size: NA
D: TRBD2
J: TRBJ2-5
CDR3: CASSPGLAGVETQYF
DNA: TGTGCCAGCAGCCCGGGACTAGCGGGAGTCGAGACCCAGTACTTC

V: TRBV5-5
size: NA
D: NA
J: TRBJ2-7
CDR3: CASSPSVNEQYF
DNA: TGTGCCAGCAGCCCCTCGGTTAACGAGCAGTACTTC

V: TRBV5-5
size: NA
D: NA
J: TRBJ1-5
CDR3: CASSLAGDQPQHF
DNA: TGTGCCAGCAGCTTGGCCGGGGATCAGCCCCAGCATTTT

V: TRBV7-2
size: few
D: TRBD2
J: TRBJ2-1
CDR3: CASSQRGLAGNNEQFF
DNA: TGTGCCAGCAGCCAGCGGGGACTAGCGGGCAACAATGAGCAGTTCTTC

V: TRBV2
size: NA
D: NA
J: TRBJ2-6
CDR3: CASSESRAHSGANVLTF
DNA: TGTGCCAGCAGTGAATCGCGGGCGCACTCTGGGGCCAACGTCCTGACTTTC

V: TRBV12-2
size: few
D: NA
J: TRBJ2-7
CDR3: CASRLPGACLAEPSYEQYF
DNA: TGTGCAAGTCGCTTACCGGGGGCCTGTCTAGCGGAGCCCTCCTACGAGCAGTACTTC

V: TRBV28
size: NA
D: TRBD2
J: TRBJ2-1
CDR3: CASSTSIAGPRHNEQFF
DNA: TGTGCCAGCAGTACCTCGATAGCGGGGCCCCGCCACAATGAGCAGTTCTTC

V: TRBV6-5
size: NA
D: NA
J: TRBJ1-1
CDR3: CASSEWGGNTEAFF
DNA: TGTGCCAGCAGTGAATGGGGGGGAAACACTGAAGCTTTCTTT

V: TRBV2
size: few
D: TRBD1
J: TRBJ1-4
CDR3: CASSEPDRGEKLFF
DNA: TGTGCCAGCAGTGAACCGGACAGGGGAGAAAAACTGTTTTTT

V: TRBV6-5
size: NA
D: NA
J: TRBJ2-3
CDR3: CASQLYGGTADTQYF
DNA: TGTGCCAGCCAGCTGTACGGGGGAACGGCAGATACGCAGTATTTT

V: TRBV28
size: NA
D: TRBD1
J: TRBJ1-5
CDR3: CASSTPQQGNQPQHF
DNA: TGTGCCAGCAGTACACCCCAACAGGGGAATCAGCCCCAGCATTTT

V: TRBV11-2
size: NA
D: TRBD2
J: TRBJ2-7
CDR3: CASSSGLAGGPEQYF
DNA: TGTGCCAGCAGCTCCGGACTAGCGGGGGGGCCCGAGCAGTACTTC

V: TRBV7-3
size: NA
D: NA
J: TRBJ1-6
CDR3: CASSLTGSVPSPLHF
DNA: TGTGCCAGCAGCTTAACTGGTTCGGTCCCTTCACCCCTCCACTTT

V: TRBV5-1
size: few
D: NA
J: TRBJ1-6
CDR3: CASSWEGPRYSPLHF
DNA: TGCGCCAGCAGCTGGGAGGGCCCAAGGTATTCACCCCTCCACTTT

V: TRBV19
size: NA
D: TRBD2
J: TRBJ2-3
CDR3: CASSATGTRGTDTQYF
DNA: TGTGCCAGTAGTGCCACCGGGACTAGAGGCACAGATACGCAGTATTTT

V: TRBV4-1
size: NA
D: TRBD1
J: TRBJ1-4
CDR3: CASSQPGQGREKLFF
DNA: TGCGCCAGCAGCCAGCCGGGACAGGGGAGAGAAAAACTGTTTTTT

V: TRBV6-5
size: NA
D: TRBD1
J: TRBJ2-7
CDR3: CASSRDRGHEQYF
DNA: TGTGCCAGCAGTAGGGACAGGGGTCACGAGCAGTACTTC

V: TRBV6-5
size: NA
D: TRBD1
J: TRBJ2-3
CDR3: CASSTGADTQYF
DNA: TGTGCCAGCAGTACAGGGGCAGATACGCAGTATTTT

V: TRBV5-6
size: NA
D: TRBD2
J: TRBJ2-2
CDR3: CASSPLAGGNTGELFF
DNA: TGTGCCAGCAGCCCCTTAGCGGGAGGGAACACCGGGGAGCTGTTTTTT